These T cell receptor beta chains were read from a single sample in a study of blood T cells in healthy people across ages. From the 5' RACE reads, TCRdb called clonotypes with MiXCR, one entry per CDR3 protein. The sample records about 1 million distinct CDR3 sequences, 45% being singletons. The sequencing sample was made of blood. The receptors stem from an older woman in good health. Both conserved end residues are part of each CDR3. The D gene is left open where the match is weak. Not all rows give a size; the values are once, few, many and, for expanded clones, a class.

clone_size,v_call,d_call,j_call,cdr3_nt,cdr3_aa
.,TRBV2,TRBD2,TRBJ2-5,TGTGCCAGCAGTTCCCCCGGACTAGCGGCCTCAGGGGTCCAGTACTTC,CASSSPGLAASGVQYF
.,TRBV24-1,.,TRBJ2-3,TGTGCCACCAGTGATTCGACACGCACGGGGGATACGCAGTATTTT,CATSDSTRTGDTQYF
few,TRBV6-1,TRBD1,TRBJ2-6,TGTGCCAGCAGTAGCCGGGACAGGGTTGATTCTGGGGCCAACGTCCTGACTTTC,CASSSRDRVDSGANVLTF
.,TRBV25-1,TRBD1,TRBJ2-7,TGTGCCAGCACCCCACAGGGGGCATATAGGTCCTACGAGCAGTACTTC,CASTPQGAYRSYEQYF
.,TRBV2,.,TRBJ2-1,TGTGCCAGCAGTGGGCCCTGGGGCAAAAGCAATGAGCAGTTCTTC,CASSGPWGKSNEQFF
.,TRBV15,TRBD1,TRBJ1-4,TGTGCCACCAGCAGAGATCAAGGACAGGGGGATGAAAAACTGTTTTTT,CATSRDQGQGDEKLFF
once,TRBV29-1,.,TRBJ2-3,TGCAGCTTTGACGCCCAGGTTACAGATACGCAGTATTTT,CSFDAQVTDTQYF
.,TRBV2,TRBD1,TRBJ2-1,TGTGCCAGCAGTGGTGACAGGGGCTCCTACAATGAGCAGTTCTTC,CASSGDRGSYNEQFF
.,TRBV2,.,TRBJ2-3,TGTGCCAGCAGTGAGGGGATCAGCACAGATACGCAGTATTTT,CASSEGISTDTQYF
.,TRBV6-6,TRBD1,TRBJ1-5,TGTGCCAGCAGTTCCCCCGCTGGGACAGAGGATCAGCCCCAGCATTTT,CASSSPAGTEDQPQHF
.,TRBV11-2,.,TRBJ1-1,TGTGCCAGCAGCCCCCGCGACAGGTACACTGAAGCTTTCTTT,CASSPRDRYTEAFF
.,TRBV28,.,TRBJ2-1,TGTGCCAGCAGTTCCTCACAGGGTTTGGTATACAATGAGCAGTTCTTC,CASSSSQGLVYNEQFF
many,TRBV7-2,.,TRBJ2-5,TGTGCCAGCAGCTTCCGTATAGAGCTAGCCCCAGAGACCCAGTACTTC,CASSFRIELAPETQYF
.,TRBV13,.,TRBJ2-3,TGTGCCAGCAGGAAGGGTGGCACAGATACGCAGTATTTT,CASRKGGTDTQYF
.,TRBV6-5,.,TRBJ2-7,TGTGACAGCAATGGGGGATCTAGCCACGAGCAGTACTTC,CDSNGGSSHEQYF
few,TRBV28,TRBD2,TRBJ2-7,TGTGGGAGCGGGGCAGGGCTAGGCGAGCAGTACTTC,CGSGAGLGEQYF
few,TRBV29-1,.,TRBJ2-1,TGCAGCGTTGACGGACGGCATAAGTTCTTC,CSVDGRHKFF
many,TRBV27,TRBD2,TRBJ2-7,TGTGCCAGCAGCCTTAGCGGGAGCTCCTACGAGCAGTACTTC,CASSLSGSSYEQYF
.,TRBV20-1,.,TRBJ1-1,TGCAGTGCTCCCTCCGGACAGAACACTGAAGCTTTCTTT,CSAPSGQNTEAFF
.,TRBV18,.,TRBJ2-3,TGTGCCAGCTCACCATTTGGGCGCAGCACAGATACGCAGTATTTT,CASSPFGRSTDTQYF
.,TRBV11-2,.,TRBJ2-1,TGTGCCAGCAGAACCGAAAGAAATGAGCAGTTCTTC,CASRTERNEQFF
few,TRBV11-2,.,TRBJ2-6,TGTGCCAGCAGCGCCTTGCGGGGCCCGCACTCTGGGGCCAACGTCCTGACTTTC,CASSALRGPHSGANVLTF
few,TRBV7-2,TRBD2,TRBJ2-2,TGTGCCAGCAGCTTAGCGCTACTAGCGGGAGGGGACACCGGGGAGCTGTTTTTT,CASSLALLAGGDTGELFF
.,TRBV27,.,TRBJ1-5,TGTGCCAGCCGAAGAGCGTCCAGGGATCAACCCCAGCATTTT,CASRRASRDQPQHF
few,TRBV3-1,.,TRBJ2-5,TGTGCCAGCAGTTTCACTACTGGGACCTCTAGGGAGACCCAGTACTTC,CASSFTTGTSRETQYF
many,TRBV28,.,TRBJ1-4,TGTGCCAGCCAGGGGAGCCTGTTTAATGAAAAACTGTTTTTT,CASQGSLFNEKLFF
.,TRBV12-3/TRBV12-4,TRBD1,TRBJ2-7,TGTGCCAGCAGCCGAGGACAGGGCCTCGAGCAGTACTTC,CASSRGQGLEQYF
.,TRBV4-2,.,TRBJ2-1,TGTGCCAGCAGCCAAGTACGGGGTACCTACAATGAGCAGTTCTTC,CASSQVRGTYNEQFF
.,TRBV28,.,TRBJ2-1,TGTGCCAGCAGGGGGGACGCCTACAATGAGCAGTTCTTC,CASRGDAYNEQFF
.,TRBV6-5,TRBD2,TRBJ2-1,TGTGCTAGCAGTTACGGGGGGAGGATTAATGAGCAGTTCTTC,CASSYGGRINEQFF
.,TRBV6-2/TRBV6-3,TRBD2,TRBJ2-1,TGTGCCAGCAGTCCCTCTAGCGGGAGCGTCAATGAGCAGTTCTTC,CASSPSSGSVNEQFF
.,TRBV27,.,TRBJ2-7,TGTGCCAGCAGTTTATACGCGGGGGCTGACGAGCAGTACTTC,CASSLYAGADEQYF
.,TRBV20-1,.,TRBJ2-3,TGCAGTGCTAGAGATATTATAGATACGCAGTATTTT,CSARDIIDTQYF
.,TRBV7-3,.,TRBJ2-1,TGTGCCAGCAGCTTAGGTCGCGGTCCTCTCTACAATGAGCAGTTCTTC,CASSLGRGPLYNEQFF
.,TRBV20-1,.,TRBJ2-7,TGCAGTGCTAGTCAGGGACTGAGGGATGAGCAGTACTTC,CSASQGLRDEQYF
.,TRBV10-3,TRBD1,TRBJ2-2,TGTGCCATCGGAGGCCCCGGGCTGACAGGGGGCAGGACCGGGGAGCTGTTTTTT,CAIGGPGLTGGRTGELFF
.,TRBV5-1,.,TRBJ2-7,TGTGCCAGCAGTATACGGCCTTGGGGGCGCGAGCAGTACTTC,CASSIRPWGREQYF
.,TRBV6-1,TRBD2,TRBJ2-1,TGTGCCAGCAGAAAAGGATCCGGGACTAGCGGGAGCTCCTACAATGAGCAGTTCTTC,CASRKGSGTSGSSYNEQFF
few,TRBV5-1,.,TRBJ2-1,TGCGCCAGCAGCACAGTTCGGGGGCAGTTCTTC,CASSTVRGQFF
.,TRBV7-9,.,TRBJ2-1,TGTGCCAGCAGCCCCCCGACAGCCCAGCTAACCAATGAGCAGTTCTTC,CASSPPTAQLTNEQFF
once,TRBV5-1,.,TRBJ2-1,TGCGCCAGCAGCTCCCAACCCTTTGGCGCTAGCTCCTACAATGAGCAGTTCTTC,CASSSQPFGASSYNEQFF